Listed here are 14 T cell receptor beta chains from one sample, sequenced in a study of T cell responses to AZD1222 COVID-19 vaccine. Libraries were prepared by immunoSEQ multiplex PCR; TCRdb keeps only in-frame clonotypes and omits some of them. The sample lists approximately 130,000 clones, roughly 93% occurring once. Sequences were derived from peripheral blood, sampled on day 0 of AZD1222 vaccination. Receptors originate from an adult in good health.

In DNA form, the CDR3 reads TGTGCCAGCAGTGAAGCAGGGGGAAGGAATGGCTACACCTTC. Translation: CASSEAGGRNGYTF. The V gene is TRBV2, the J gene TRBJ1-2; TRBD1 might be the D (6 bases). Germline V gives CDR1 SNHLY, CDR2 FYNNEI. The CDR3 consists of 14 residues. The V end was cut by 0 bases, the J end by 6 bases, with 11 bases between.

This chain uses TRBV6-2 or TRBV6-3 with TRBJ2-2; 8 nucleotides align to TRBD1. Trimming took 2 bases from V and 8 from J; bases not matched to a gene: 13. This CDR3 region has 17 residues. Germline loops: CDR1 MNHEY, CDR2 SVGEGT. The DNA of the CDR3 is TGTGCCAGCAGTTACCTCAGGACAGGGTCCCTAAGAGGGGAGCTGTTTTTT. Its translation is CASSYLRTGSLRGELFF.

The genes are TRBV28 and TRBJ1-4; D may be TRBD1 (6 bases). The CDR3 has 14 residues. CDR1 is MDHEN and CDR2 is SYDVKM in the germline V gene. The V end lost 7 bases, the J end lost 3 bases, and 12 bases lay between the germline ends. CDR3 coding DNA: TGTGCCAGCAATCAGGGGCAACCTAATGAAAAACTGTTTTTT. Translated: CASNQGQPNEKLFF.

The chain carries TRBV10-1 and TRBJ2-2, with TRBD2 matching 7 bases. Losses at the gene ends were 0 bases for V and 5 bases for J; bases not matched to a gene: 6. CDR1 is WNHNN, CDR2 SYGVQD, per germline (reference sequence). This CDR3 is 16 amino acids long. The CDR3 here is CASSESGREWTGELFF. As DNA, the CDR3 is TGCGCCAGCAGTGAGTCGGGGCGGGAGTGGACCGGGGAGCTGTTTTTT.

The CDR3 DNA sequence: TGCGCCAGCAGCTTGGGTTCAGGGGGCGAGACGTACACTGAAGCTTTCTTT. Amino acids: CASSLGSGGETYTEAFF. The rearrangement joins TRBV5-1 to TRBJ1-1; 8 nucleotides match TRBD1. CDR1 is SGHRS, CDR2 YFSETQ, per germline. V trimming: 0 bases; J trimming: 3 bases; junction bases outside the gene matches: 10. The CDR3 consists of 17 residues.

Here the CDR3 reads CASNGGVTEAFF. Here the CDR3 DNA reads TGTGCCAGCAACGGGGGTGTCACTGAAGCTTTCTTT. V usage is TRBV2 and J usage is TRBJ1-1; a weak D match, TRBD1 (5 bases). Germline V gene data show CDR1 as SNHLY and CDR2 as FYNNEI. V was cut by 7 bases and J by 4 bases, with 10 bases left in between. This CDR3 has 12 amino acids.

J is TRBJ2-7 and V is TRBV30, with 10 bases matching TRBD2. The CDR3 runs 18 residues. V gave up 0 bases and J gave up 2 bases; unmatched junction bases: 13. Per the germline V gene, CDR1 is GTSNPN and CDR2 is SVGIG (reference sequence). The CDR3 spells CAWSVSRTSGSDAYEQYF. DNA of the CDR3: TGTGCCTGGAGTGTATCTAGGACTAGCGGATCCGATGCCTACGAGCAGTACTTC.

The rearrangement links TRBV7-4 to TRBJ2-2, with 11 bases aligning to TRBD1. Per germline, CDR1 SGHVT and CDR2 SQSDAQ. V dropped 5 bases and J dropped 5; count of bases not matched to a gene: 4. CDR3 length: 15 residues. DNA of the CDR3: TGTGCCAGCAGCGCCCGGGACAGGGGGACCGGGGAGCTGTTTTTT. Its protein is CASSARDRGTGELFF.

CDR3 amino acids: CASRAVGVNTEAFF. CDR3 sequence (DNA): TGCGCCAGCCGCGCTGTGGGTGTGAACACTGAAGCTTTCTTT. The genes are TRBV4-1 and TRBJ1-1; D is undetermined. From germline, CDR1 is MGHRA and CDR2 YSYEKL. The CDR3 sequence is 14 residues long. V was pared by 8 bases and J by 0 bases, with 13 bases between.

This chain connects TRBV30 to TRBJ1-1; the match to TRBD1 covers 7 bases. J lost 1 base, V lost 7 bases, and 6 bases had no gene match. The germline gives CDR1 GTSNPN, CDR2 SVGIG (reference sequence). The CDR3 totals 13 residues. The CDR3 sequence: CALSRGGNTEAFF. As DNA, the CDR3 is TGTGCCTTATCCAGGGGGGGGAACACTGAAGCTTTCTTT.

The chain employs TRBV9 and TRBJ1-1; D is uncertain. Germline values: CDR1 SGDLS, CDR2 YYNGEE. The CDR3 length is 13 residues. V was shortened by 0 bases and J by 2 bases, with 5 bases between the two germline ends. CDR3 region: CASSVDGNTEAFF. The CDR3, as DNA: TGTGCCAGCAGCGTAGACGGAAACACTGAAGCTTTCTTT. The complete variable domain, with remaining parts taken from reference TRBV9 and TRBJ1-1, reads DSGVTQTPKHLITATGQRVTLRCSPRSGDLSVYWYQQSLDQGLQFLIQYYNGEERAKGNILERFSAQQFPDLHSELNLSSLELGDSALYFCASSVDGNTEAFFGQGTRLTVV.

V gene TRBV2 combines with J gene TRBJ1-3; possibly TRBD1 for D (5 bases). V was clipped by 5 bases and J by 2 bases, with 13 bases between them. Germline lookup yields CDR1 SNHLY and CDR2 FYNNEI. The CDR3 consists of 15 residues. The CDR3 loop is CASSMGPGTGNTIYF. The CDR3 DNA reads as TGTGCCAGCAGTATGGGCCCAGGGACTGGAAACACCATATATTTT.

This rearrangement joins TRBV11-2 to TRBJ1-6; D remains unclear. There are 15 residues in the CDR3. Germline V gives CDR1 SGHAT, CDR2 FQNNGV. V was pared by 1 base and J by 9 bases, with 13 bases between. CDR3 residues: CASSLGSTGPSPLHF. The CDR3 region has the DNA TGTGCCAGCAGCTTAGGCTCGACCGGACCTTCACCCCTCCACTTT.

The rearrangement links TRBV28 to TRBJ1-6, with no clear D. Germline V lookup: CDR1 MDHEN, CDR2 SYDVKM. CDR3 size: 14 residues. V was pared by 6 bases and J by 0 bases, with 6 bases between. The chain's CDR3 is CASSPSSYNSPLHF. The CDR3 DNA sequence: TGTGCCAGCAGCCCCAGCTCCTATAATTCACCCCTCCACTTT.